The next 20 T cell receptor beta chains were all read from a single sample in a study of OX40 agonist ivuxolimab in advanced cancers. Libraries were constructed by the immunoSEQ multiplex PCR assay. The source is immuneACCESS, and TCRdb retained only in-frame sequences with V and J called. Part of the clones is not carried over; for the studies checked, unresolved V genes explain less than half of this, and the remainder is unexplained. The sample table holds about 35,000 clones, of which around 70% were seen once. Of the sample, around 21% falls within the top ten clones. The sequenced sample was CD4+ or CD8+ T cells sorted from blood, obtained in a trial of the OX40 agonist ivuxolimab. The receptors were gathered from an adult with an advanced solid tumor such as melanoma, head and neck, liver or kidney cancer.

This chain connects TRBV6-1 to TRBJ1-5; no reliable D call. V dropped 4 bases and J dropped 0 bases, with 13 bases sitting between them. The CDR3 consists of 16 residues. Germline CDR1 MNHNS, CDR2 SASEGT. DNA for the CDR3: TGTGCCAGCAGTGGCCGGGAGTTAGATAGCAATCAGCCCCAGCATTTT. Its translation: CASSGRELDSNQPQHF.

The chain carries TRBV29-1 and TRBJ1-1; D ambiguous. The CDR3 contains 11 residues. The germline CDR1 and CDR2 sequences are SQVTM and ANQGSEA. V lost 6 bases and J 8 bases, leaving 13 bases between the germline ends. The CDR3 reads CSVSPLLEAFF. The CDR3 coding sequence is TGCAGCGTGTCCCCTTTACTGGAAGCTTTCTTT.

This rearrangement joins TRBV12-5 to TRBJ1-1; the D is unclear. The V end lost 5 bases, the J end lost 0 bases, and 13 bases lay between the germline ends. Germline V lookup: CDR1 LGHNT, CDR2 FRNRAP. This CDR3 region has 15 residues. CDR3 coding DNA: TGTGCTAGTGGTCCCCCTCGAGGCCTGAACACTGAAGCTTTCTTT. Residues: CASGPPRGLNTEAFF.

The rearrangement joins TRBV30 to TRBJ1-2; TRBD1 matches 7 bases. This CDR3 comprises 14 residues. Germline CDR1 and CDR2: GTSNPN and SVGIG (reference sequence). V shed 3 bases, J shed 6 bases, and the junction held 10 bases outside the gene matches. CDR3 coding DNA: TGTGCCTGGAGGGCTAGGGGGACAGACAATGGCTACACCTTC. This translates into CAWRARGTDNGYTF.

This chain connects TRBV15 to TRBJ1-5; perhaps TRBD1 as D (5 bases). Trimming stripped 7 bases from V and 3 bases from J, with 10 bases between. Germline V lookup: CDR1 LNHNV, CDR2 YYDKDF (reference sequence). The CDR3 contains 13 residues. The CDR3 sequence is CATKGGDNQPQHF. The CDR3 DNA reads TGTGCCACCAAGGGAGGGGACAATCAGCCCCAGCATTTT. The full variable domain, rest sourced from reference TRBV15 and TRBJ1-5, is DAMVIQNPRYQVTQFGKPVTLSCSQTLNHNVMYWYQQKSSQAPKLLFHYYDKDFNNEADTPDNFQSRRPNTSFCFLDIRSPGLGDTAMYLCATKGGDNQPQHFGDGTRLSIL.

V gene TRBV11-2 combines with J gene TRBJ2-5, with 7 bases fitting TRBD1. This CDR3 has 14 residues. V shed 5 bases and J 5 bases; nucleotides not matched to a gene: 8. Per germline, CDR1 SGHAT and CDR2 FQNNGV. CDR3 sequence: CASSPDRDLETQYF. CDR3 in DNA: TGTGCCAGCAGCCCCGACAGGGACCTCGAGACCCAGTACTTC.

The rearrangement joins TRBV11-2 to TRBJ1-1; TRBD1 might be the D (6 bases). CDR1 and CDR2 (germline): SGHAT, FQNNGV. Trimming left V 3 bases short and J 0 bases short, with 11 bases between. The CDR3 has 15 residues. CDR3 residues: CASSFTGNLNTEAFF. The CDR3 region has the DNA TGTGCCAGCAGCTTTACAGGGAATTTGAACACTGAAGCTTTCTTT.

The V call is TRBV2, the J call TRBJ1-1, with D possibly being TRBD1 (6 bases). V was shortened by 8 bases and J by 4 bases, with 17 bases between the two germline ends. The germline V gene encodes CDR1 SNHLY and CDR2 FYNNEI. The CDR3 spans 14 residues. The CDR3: CASQPQGVFTEAFF. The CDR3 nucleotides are TGTGCCAGCCAACCACAGGGTGTATTCACTGAAGCTTTCTTT.

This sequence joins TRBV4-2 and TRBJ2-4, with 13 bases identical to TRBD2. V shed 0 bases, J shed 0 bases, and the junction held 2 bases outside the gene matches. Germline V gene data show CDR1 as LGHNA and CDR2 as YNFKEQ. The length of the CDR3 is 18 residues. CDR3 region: CASSQETSGGLAKNIQYF. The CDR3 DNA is TGTGCCAGCAGCCAAGAGACTAGCGGGGGGTTAGCCAAAAACATTCAGTACTTC.

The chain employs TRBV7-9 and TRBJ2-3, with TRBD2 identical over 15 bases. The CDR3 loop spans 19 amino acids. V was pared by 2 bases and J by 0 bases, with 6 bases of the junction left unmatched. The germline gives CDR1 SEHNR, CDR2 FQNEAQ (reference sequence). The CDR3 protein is CASSLKGLAGGTSTDTQYF. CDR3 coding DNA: TGTGCCAGCAGCTTAAAGGGACTAGCGGGGGGTACAAGCACAGATACGCAGTATTTT.

This CDR3 reads CASSLPGDMYNEQFF. CDR3 in DNA: TGTGCCAGCAGCTTGCCGGGGGATATGTACAATGAGCAGTTCTTC. The rearrangement links TRBV5-6 to TRBJ2-1; tentatively, D is TRBD2 (6 bases). CDR3 length equals 15 residues. Per germline, CDR1 SGHDT and CDR2 YYEEEE. V gave up 1 base and J gave up 4 bases, with 12 bases separating them. Looking up the rest from reference TRBV5-6 and TRBJ2-1 gives the full variable domain: DAGVTQSPTHLIKTRGQQVTLRCSPKSGHDTVSWYQQALGQGPQFIFQYYEEEERQRGNFPDRFSGHQFPNYSSELNVNALLLGDSALYLCASSLPGDMYNEQFFGPGTRLTVL.

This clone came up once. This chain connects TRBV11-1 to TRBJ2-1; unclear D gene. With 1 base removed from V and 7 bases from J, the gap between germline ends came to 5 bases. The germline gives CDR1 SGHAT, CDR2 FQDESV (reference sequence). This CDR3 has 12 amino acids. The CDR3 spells CASSLDGNEQFF. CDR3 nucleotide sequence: TGTGCCAGCAGCTTAGACGGGAATGAGCAGTTCTTC.

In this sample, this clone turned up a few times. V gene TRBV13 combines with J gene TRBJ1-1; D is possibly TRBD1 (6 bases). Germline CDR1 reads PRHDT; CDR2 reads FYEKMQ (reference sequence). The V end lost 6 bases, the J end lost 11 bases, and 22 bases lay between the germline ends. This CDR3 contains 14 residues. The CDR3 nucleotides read TGTGCCAGCAGTCGGGTTGGGGGGGGCAGGAGGGCTTTCTTT. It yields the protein CASSRVGGGRRAFF.

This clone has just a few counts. In DNA form, the CDR3 reads TGTGCCAGCAGACTTACGGGGGCGAATGAAAAACTGTTTTTT. As protein: CASRLTGANEKLFF. The chain recombines TRBV6-1 with TRBJ1-4, with D perhaps TRBD1 (6 bases). Germline lookup yields CDR1 MNHNS and CDR2 SASEGT. V was trimmed by 6 bases and J by 5 bases, leaving 13 bases between them. The CDR3 runs to 14 residues.

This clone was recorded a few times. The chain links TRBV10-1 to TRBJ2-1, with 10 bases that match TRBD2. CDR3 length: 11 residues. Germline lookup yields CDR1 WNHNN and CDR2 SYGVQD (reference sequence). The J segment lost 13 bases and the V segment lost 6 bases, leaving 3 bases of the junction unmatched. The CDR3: CASSSGGAQFF. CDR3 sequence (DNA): TGCGCCAGCAGCAGCGGGGGGGCACAGTTCTTC.

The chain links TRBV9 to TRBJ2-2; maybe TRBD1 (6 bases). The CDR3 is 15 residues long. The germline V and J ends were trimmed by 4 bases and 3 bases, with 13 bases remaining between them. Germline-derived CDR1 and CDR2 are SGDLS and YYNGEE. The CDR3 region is CASSPRTADTGELFF. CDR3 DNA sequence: TGTGCCAGCAGCCCGAGGACAGCAGACACCGGGGAGCTGTTTTTT.

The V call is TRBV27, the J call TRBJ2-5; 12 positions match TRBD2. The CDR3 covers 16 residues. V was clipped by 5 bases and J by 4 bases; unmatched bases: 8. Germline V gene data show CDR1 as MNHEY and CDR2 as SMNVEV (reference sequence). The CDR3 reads CASSPFASGGAETQYF. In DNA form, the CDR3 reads TGTGCCAGCAGTCCTTTTGCTAGCGGGGGGGCAGAGACCCAGTACTTC.

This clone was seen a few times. The CDR3 is CASRGEAGSPLHF. CDR3 sequence (DNA): TGTGCCAGCAGGGGCGAGGCGGGCTCACCCCTCCACTTT. The genes are TRBV5-4 and TRBJ1-6, with unresolved D. Germline V gives CDR1 SGHNT, CDR2 YYREEE (reference sequence). CDR3 length: 13 amino acids. V gave up 5 bases and J gave up 10 bases, with 13 bases separating them.

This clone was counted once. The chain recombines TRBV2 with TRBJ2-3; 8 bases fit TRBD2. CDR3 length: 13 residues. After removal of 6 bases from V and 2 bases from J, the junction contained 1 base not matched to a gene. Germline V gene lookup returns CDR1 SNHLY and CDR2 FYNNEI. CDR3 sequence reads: CASRLADTDTQYF. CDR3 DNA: TGTGCCAGCAGACTAGCGGACACAGATACGCAGTATTTT. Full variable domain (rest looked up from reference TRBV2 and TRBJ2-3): EPEVTQTPSHQVTQMGQEVILRCVPISNHLYFYWYRQILGQKVEFLVSFYNNEISEKSEIFDDQFSVERPDGSNFTLKIRSTKLEDSAMYFCASRLADTDTQYFGPGTRLTVL.

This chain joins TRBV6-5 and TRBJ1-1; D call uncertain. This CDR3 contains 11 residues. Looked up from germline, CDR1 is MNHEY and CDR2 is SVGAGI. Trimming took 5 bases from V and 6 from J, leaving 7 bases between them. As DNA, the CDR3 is TGTGCCAGCAGTGAACGGGCTGAAGCTTTCTTT. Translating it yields CASSERAEAFF.